This TCR beta chain came from a study of long-term antiretroviral therapy in people with HIV. Study findings and constraints: Whereas controls had wider CDR3 length ranges, HIV repertoires had narrower ones.

Assay version v3.0 of immunoSEQ was used, and it was run at survey level. The assay was immunoSEQ multiplex PCR, and TCRdb's table has in-frame clones only and misses some. The data show tens of thousands of clones, with around 83% seen just once and approximately 5.3% held by the top ten. Treatment of all HIV participants took place in the United States. There are 14 residues in the CDR3. Looked up from germline, CDR1 is SNHLY and CDR2 is FYNNEI. J gave up 1 base and V 5 bases, and 2 bases lay outside the gene matches. With regard to this clone: Antigen: not known.

The genes are TRBV2 and TRBJ1-1, with 9 bases aligning to TRBD1. Sequenced material: unsorted PBMCs, taken 3.1 years after starting antiretroviral therapy. The receptor was derived from a woman in her fifties or sixties with HIV. The DNA for the CDR3 is TGTGCCAGCAGTAGGGGACAGGGGAACACTGAAGCTTTCTTT. This codes for CASSRGQGNTEAFF.